What follows are 10 T cell receptor beta chains derived from one specimen sequenced in a study of blood T cell repertoires in COVID-19. Assay used: immunoSEQ multiplex PCR; TCRdb lists only in-frame clones, some missing. This sample has 290,000 or so clones, with about 93% found just once. Specimen: PBMCs or T cells enriched from blood (not recorded which). The receptors stem from a woman in her twenties or thirties who had recovered from COVID-19.

The J gene is TRBJ1-5, the V gene TRBV2; unclear D gene. The CDR3 runs 14 residues. CDR1 is SNHLY and CDR2 is FYNNEI in the germline V gene. Trimming shortened V by 3 bases and J by 0 bases, and 6 bases separated the two germline ends. The CDR3 region has the DNA TGTGCCAGCAGTGACAGATATAGCAATCAGCCCCAGCATTTT. This translates into CASSDRYSNQPQHF.

The CDR3 reads CASSPARQWQYGYTF. CDR3 in DNA: TGTGCCAGTAGTCCCGCCCGACAGTGGCAATATGGCTACACCTTC. The V and J genes are TRBV19 and TRBJ1-2, with D possibly TRBD1 on 5 matching bases. The V gene lost 5 bases and the J gene lost 5 bases, with 18 bases spanning the gap. Germline CDR1 and CDR2: LNHDA and SQIVND (reference sequence). The CDR3 totals 15 residues.

The CDR3 DNA reads TGTGCCAGCAGCGCTACAGTGCTGAGCTCCTACGAGCAGTACTTC. It translates to CASSATVLSSYEQYF. This chain connects TRBV7-6 to TRBJ2-7; D gene uncertain. V lost 5 bases and J 0 bases, leaving 14 bases between the germline ends. The CDR3 is 15 amino acids. Germline V gene lookup returns CDR1 SGHVS and CDR2 FNYEAQ. Using reference TRBV7-6 and TRBJ2-7 for the parts outside the CDR3, the full variable domain is GAGVSQSPRYKVTKRGQDVALRCDPISGHVSLYWYRQALGQGPEFLTYFNYEAQQDKSGLPNDRFSAERPEGSISTLTIQRTEQRDSAMYRCASSATVLSSYEQYFGPGTRLTVT.

The rearrangement links TRBV2 to TRBJ2-4; the match to TRBD1 covers 7 bases. The germline CDR1 and CDR2 sequences are SNHLY and FYNNEI. The CDR3 length is 13 residues. With V trimmed by 9 bases and J by 2 bases, 4 bases remained unmatched. CDR3 coding DNA: TGTGCCAGTTCAGGGGGATCCAAAAACATTCAGTACTTC. Translating it yields CASSGGSKNIQYF.

This clone was counted between two and nine times. This chain joins TRBV6-2 or TRBV6-3 and TRBJ2-1, with D perhaps TRBD2 (6 bases). V dropped 2 bases and J dropped 4 bases, with 18 bases sitting between them. The CDR3 covers 17 residues. From germline, CDR1 is MNHEY and CDR2 SVGEGT. CDR3 in DNA: TGTGCCAGCAGTTACCCACCTACTAGCTCCGCATACAATGAGCAGTTCTTC. Amino acid sequence: CASSYPPTSSAYNEQFF.

This chain links TRBV28 with TRBJ2-7, with a tentative D call TRBD2 (6 bases). The CDR3 totals 14 residues. CDR1 and CDR2 (germline): MDHEN, SYDVKM. V shed 4 bases and J shed 3 bases, with 13 bases lying between them. The CDR3 nucleotides are TGTGCCAGCAGTTCTAGCGCCCGCTACTACGAGCAGTACTTC. Residues: CASSSSARYYEQYF.

V usage is TRBV11-2 and J usage is TRBJ2-7; 7 nucleotides match TRBD2. The J segment lost 3 bases and the V segment lost 6 bases, leaving 8 bases of the junction unmatched. This CDR3 is built from 14 residues. Germline V CDR1 and CDR2: SGHAT, FQNNGV. The CDR3 region has the DNA TGTGCCAGCAGATCACTTAGCGGGCTCTACGAGCAGTACTTC. Protein product: CASRSLSGLYEQYF.

V usage is TRBV7-3 and J usage is TRBJ1-1, with 7 positions matching TRBD1. The CDR3 is made up of 15 amino acids. Germline V gene data show CDR1 as SGHTA and CDR2 as FQGTGA. V was clipped by 5 bases and J by 6 bases; unmatched bases: 12. The CDR3 loop is CASSLWTGRRAEAFF. The DNA for the CDR3 is TGTGCCAGCAGCCTATGGACAGGCCGGCGGGCTGAAGCTTTCTTT.

The V call is TRBV30, the J call TRBJ1-6; D gene uncertain. V lost 3 bases and J lost 0, with 21 bases in between. Germline-derived CDR1 and CDR2 are GTSNPN and SVGIG (reference sequence). The CDR3 consists of 19 residues. DNA for the CDR3: TGTGCCTGGAGCCGGCGGGCCGGCGGTCTAAGCTCCTATAATTCACCCCTCCACTTT. It specifies CAWSRRAGGLSSYNSPLHF.

J is TRBJ1-4 and V is TRBV28, with 7 bases fitting TRBD1. The CDR3 runs 15 residues. With 9 bases clipped from V and 8 bases from J, the junction kept 15 bases outside the gene matches. Germline V gives CDR1 MDHEN, CDR2 SYDVKM. Written as DNA, the CDR3 is TGTGCCAGTTCCCTACCCGGGACAGCAGACGAAAAACTGTTTTTT. Residues: CASSLPGTADEKLFF.